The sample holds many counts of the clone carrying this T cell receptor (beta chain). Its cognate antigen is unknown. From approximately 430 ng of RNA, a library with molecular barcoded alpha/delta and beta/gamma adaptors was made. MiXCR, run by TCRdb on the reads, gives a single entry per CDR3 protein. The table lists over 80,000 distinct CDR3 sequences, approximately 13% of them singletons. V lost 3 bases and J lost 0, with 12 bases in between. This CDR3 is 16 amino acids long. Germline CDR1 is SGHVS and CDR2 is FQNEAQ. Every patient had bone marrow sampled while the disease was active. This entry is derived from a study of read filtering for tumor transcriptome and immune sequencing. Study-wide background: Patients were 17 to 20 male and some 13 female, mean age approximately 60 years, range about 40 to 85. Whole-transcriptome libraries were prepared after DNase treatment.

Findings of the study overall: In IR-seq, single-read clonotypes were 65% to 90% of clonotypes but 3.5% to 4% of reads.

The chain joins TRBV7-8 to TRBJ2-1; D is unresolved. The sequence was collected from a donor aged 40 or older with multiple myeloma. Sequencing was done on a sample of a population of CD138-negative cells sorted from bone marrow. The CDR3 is CASSLEVRYSYNEQFF. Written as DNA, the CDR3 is TGTGCCAGCAGCTTGGAAGTCAGATACTCCTACAATGAGCAGTTCTTC.